This entry features one TCR beta chain sequence. The record originates from a study of blood T cell repertoires in COVID-19. Trimming stripped 5 bases from V and 0 bases from J, with 12 bases between. CDR1 GTSNPN and CDR2 SVGIG come from the germline V gene (reference sequence). The CDR3 contains 14 residues. Measured with immunoSEQ multiplex PCR; TCRdb has only the in-frame clones, and not every one. The repertoire holds about 130,000 clones, with approximately 90% as singletons. The origin of this receptor is a man aged 45-60 years with active or convalescent COVID-19. The sequenced sample was peripheral blood. The rearrangement joins TRBV30 to TRBJ2-3; a possible D gene is TRBD1 (5 bases). Here the CDR3 reads CAWHGHLSTDTQYF. The CDR3 DNA follows: TGTGCCTGGCACGGACATCTGAGCACAGATACGCAGTATTTT.